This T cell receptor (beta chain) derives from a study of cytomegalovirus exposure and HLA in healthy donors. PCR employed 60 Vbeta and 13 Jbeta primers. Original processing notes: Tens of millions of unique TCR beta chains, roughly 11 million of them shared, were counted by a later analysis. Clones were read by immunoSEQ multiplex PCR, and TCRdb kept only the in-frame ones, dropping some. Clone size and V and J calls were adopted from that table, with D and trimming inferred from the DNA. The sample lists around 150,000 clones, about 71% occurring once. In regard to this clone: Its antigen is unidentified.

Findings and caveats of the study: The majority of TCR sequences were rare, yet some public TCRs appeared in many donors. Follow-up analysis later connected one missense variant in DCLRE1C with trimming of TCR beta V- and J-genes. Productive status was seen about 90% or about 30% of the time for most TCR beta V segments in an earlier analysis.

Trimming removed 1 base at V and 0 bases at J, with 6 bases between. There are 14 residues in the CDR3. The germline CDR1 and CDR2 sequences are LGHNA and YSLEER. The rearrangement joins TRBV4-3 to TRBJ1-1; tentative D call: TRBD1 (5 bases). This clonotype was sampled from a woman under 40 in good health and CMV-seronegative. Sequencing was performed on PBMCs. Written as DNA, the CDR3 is TGCGCCAGCAGCCAAGGCAGGGTGAACACTGAAGCTTTCTTT. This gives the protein CASSQGRVNTEAFF.